Here is one T cell receptor (beta chain) with its context. Its target is unknown. From the 5' RACE reads, TCRdb called clonotypes with MiXCR, one entry per CDR3 protein. The sample has fewer than 30,000 distinct CDR3 sequences; under 8.5% are singletons. This sample is drawn from a study of neurological immune-mediated disorders. Whole-study results and caveats: Expanded clones shared no CDR3 amino acid sequences across subjects, suggesting private repertoires in all groups.

The receptor's source is a middle-aged woman in good health. The specimen sequenced was PBMCs.

The CDR3 region has the DNA TGTGCCAGCAGCCTCTTGGGGGGAGTTAACAATGAGCAGTTCTTC. Translating it yields CASSLLGGVNNEQFF. This chain connects TRBV7-7 to TRBJ2-1, with a tentative D call TRBD2 (6 bases). The V gene's germline CDR1 is SSHAT and CDR2 FNYEAQ (reference sequence). The CDR3 contains 15 residues. Trimming stripped 5 bases from V and 5 bases from J, with 16 bases between.